This T cell receptor (beta chain) was sequenced in a study of T cell changes during pregnancy in multiple sclerosis. Profiled with immunoSEQ multiplex PCR; TCRdb holds only in-frame clones, not every one. Found here are about 77,000 clones, approximately 90% of them singletons; the top ten hold approximately 2%. The CDR3 runs 19 residues. Germline V gene data show CDR1 as SNHLY and CDR2 as FYNNEI. V was cut by 7 bases and J by 0 bases, with 25 bases left in between. The source of this sequence is a female donor with multiple sclerosis, enrolled in a pregnancy study. The source material was peripheral blood, sampled before pregnancy. The rearrangement uses TRBV2 and TRBJ2-1; D gene ambiguous. The chain's CDR3 is CASKPGSRPAIGSYNEQFF. The CDR3 coding sequence is TGTGCCAGCAAACCAGGCAGTCGGCCCGCAATCGGCTCCTACAATGAGCAGTTCTTC.